Reported below is one TCR beta chain. Antigen unknown. This entry is derived from a study of CD8 T cells in Susac syndrome. The germline gives CDR1 DFQATT, CDR2 SNEGSKA (reference sequence). CDR3 length: 13 amino acids. Trimming took off 1 base at V and 4 bases at J, with 11 bases between the two ends. RNA totalling about 0.5 to 1 ug underwent reverse transcription with random hexamers. The method of amplification for TCR beta CDR3 was immunoSEQ multiplex PCR, covering 54 Vbeta and 13 Jbeta. TCRdb re-derived calls from the immunoSEQ multiplex PCR reads in MiXCR, one entry per CDR3 protein. The table includes some 200,000 distinct CDR3 sequences, roughly 96% detected once. Overall study results and limits: As the study acknowledged, the number of individuals in its TCR sequencing and HLA analysis was relatively small.

CD8+ and CD4+ T cells circulating in blood were sequenced for TCR beta. The sequence derives from a human donor with multiple sclerosis. The gene calls are TRBV20-1 and TRBJ2-7; perhaps TRBD1 as D (6 bases). What was sequenced was CD4+ T cells from PBMCs. The chain's CDR3 is CSARAARGYEQYF. For the CDR3, the DNA is TGCAGTGCTAGAGCCGCCAGGGGATACGAGCAGTACTTC.